Below, 20 T cell receptor beta chains from the same sample are listed, as sequenced in a study of shared clonotypes between healthy human individuals. Profiling relied on immunoSEQ multiplex PCR, and the TCRdb table lists in-frame clones only, not all of them. The table includes around 600,000 clones, roughly 96% detected once. Naive CD8 cells, CD45RO-negative and positively selected for CCR7, excluded terminally differentiated effector memory CD45RA+ cells. Sequencing was done on a sample of naive CD8+ T cells sorted from blood. All receptors derive from a young woman in good health.

This clone came up a few times. The chain couples TRBV7-9 to TRBJ2-7; D possibly corresponds to TRBD1 (5 bases). Trimming took off 1 base at V and 2 bases at J, with 9 bases between the two ends. CDR1 and CDR2 (germline): SEHNR, FQNEAQ (reference sequence). CDR3 length equals 14 residues. DNA of the CDR3: TGTGCCAGCAGCTTAGTTGACAGCCCCTACGAGCAGTACTTC. It is translated as CASSLVDSPYEQYF.

V is TRBV29-1 and J is TRBJ2-7, with D perhaps matching TRBD1 (6 bases). Deletions cut 0 bases from V and 3 bases from J, with 9 bases between. Germline V lookup: CDR1 SQVTM, CDR2 ANQGSEA. The CDR3 consists of 13 residues. The CDR3 DNA follows: TGCAGCGTTGAAGATGGACAGAACTACGAGCAGTACTTC. This encodes CSVEDGQNYEQYF.

This clone was seen only once. V gene TRBV27 combines with J gene TRBJ1-2; the D gene is possibly TRBD1 (5 bases). Germline CDR1 reads MNHEY; CDR2 reads SMNVEV (reference sequence). This CDR3 has 14 amino acids. V lost 7 bases and J lost 7, with 19 bases in between. CDR3: CASTYSGTFVGYTF. Written as DNA, the CDR3 is TGTGCCAGCACCTATTCAGGGACTTTCGTTGGCTACACCTTC.

This chain joins TRBV19 and TRBJ1-1, with 8 positions matching TRBD1. With V trimmed by 5 bases and J by 5 bases, 10 bases remained unmatched. The germline gives CDR1 LNHDA, CDR2 SQIVND (reference sequence). The CDR3 has 15 amino acids. The CDR3 coding sequence is TGTGCCAGTAGTTTGGGGTTTACAGGGGGGACTGAAGCTTTCTTT. It is translated as CASSLGFTGGTEAFF.

The chain links TRBV28 to TRBJ2-5; TRBD1 might be the D (6 bases). Germline assignment: CDR1 MDHEN and CDR2 SYDVKM. CDR3 length equals 15 residues. The V end was cut by 4 bases, the J end by 5 bases, with 17 bases between. As DNA, the CDR3 is TGTGCCAGCAGTTACCTTGTAGGGGGAATGGAGACCCAGTACTTC. Translated, it gives CASSYLVGGMETQYF.

The gene calls are TRBV5-6 and TRBJ2-1; 8 bases align to TRBD2. The CDR3 has 17 residues. The J segment lost 6 bases and the V segment lost 4 bases, leaving 15 bases of the junction unmatched. CDR1 is SGHDT, CDR2 YYEEEE, per germline. DNA of the CDR3: TGTGCCAGCAGCCTAGGGACTAGTTTCGTGGGACTCAATGAGCAGTTCTTC. This codes for CASSLGTSFVGLNEQFF.

This clone was recorded only once. The V call is TRBV19, the J call TRBJ2-1, with TRBD2 identical over 7 bases. The CDR3 consists of 15 residues. V lost 3 bases, J lost 7 bases, and 9 bases stayed unmatched. The germline CDR1 and CDR2 sequences are LNHDA and SQIVND (reference sequence). The CDR3 DNA reads as TGTGCCAGTAGTATTAATTCGGCTAGCGGAAATGAGCAGTTCTTC. Its translation is CASSINSASGNEQFF.

V gene TRBV7-6 combines with J gene TRBJ2-7, with D possibly matching TRBD1 (6 bases). The CDR3 has 14 residues. Germline V gene data show CDR1 as SGHVS and CDR2 as FNYEAQ. V lost 4 bases, J lost 2 bases, and 12 bases lay in between. The CDR3 here is CASSSDRRTYEQYF. CDR3 coding DNA: TGTGCCAGCAGCTCCGACAGGCGCACCTACGAGCAGTACTTC.

The chain uses TRBV5-4 and TRBJ2-1, with unresolved D. The CDR3 runs to 11 residues. Germline V gene data show CDR1 as SGHNT and CDR2 as YYREEE (reference sequence). Trimming shortened V by 2 bases and J by 8 bases, and 5 bases separated the two germline ends. CDR3 bases: TGTGCCAGCAGCTTAACCTATGAGCAGTTCTTC. Protein: CASSLTYEQFF.

This chain uses TRBV7-8 with TRBJ2-3; D gene ambiguous. V shed 3 bases and J shed 3 bases, with 13 bases lying between them. The germline V gene has CDR1 SGHVS and CDR2 FQNEAQ. This CDR3 is built from 15 residues. CDR3 bases: TGTGCCAGCAGCTTCATGGGAACTAAAACAGATACGCAGTATTTT. This codes for CASSFMGTKTDTQYF.

This clone was picked up one time. This specimen includes other DNA sequences encoding the same CDR3. The rearrangement links TRBV9 to TRBJ2-7; 14 nucleotides align to TRBD2. Trimming took 3 bases from V and 2 from J; bases not matched to a gene: 1. The CDR3 extends over 15 amino acids. CDR1 and CDR2 from the germline V gene are SGDLS and YYNGEE. The CDR3 DNA reads TGTGCCAGCAGCGGGACTAGCGGGGGGACCTACGAGCAGTACTTC. Translating it yields CASSGTSGGTYEQYF.

The V call is TRBV27, the J call TRBJ2-3; the D is unclear. This CDR3 contains 12 residues. Per the germline V gene, CDR1 is MNHEY and CDR2 is SMNVEV (reference sequence). V was clipped by 5 bases and J by 4 bases, with 7 bases between them. The CDR3 loop is CASSKAADTQYF. CDR3 nucleotides: TGTGCCAGCAGTAAGGCGGCAGATACGCAGTATTTT.

J is TRBJ1-1 and V is TRBV13; maybe TRBD1 (5 bases). This CDR3 has 16 amino acids. Germline V gene sequence: CDR1 PRHDT, CDR2 FYEKMQ (reference sequence). V gave up 5 bases and J gave up 4 bases, with 20 bases separating them. CDR3 loop: CASSTGLTAFSTEAFF. In DNA, the CDR3 is TGTGCCAGCAGCACCGGATTGACAGCGTTTAGCACTGAAGCTTTCTTT.

The genes are TRBV28 and TRBJ1-1; unclear D gene. The CDR3 runs 14 residues. The ends were cut back, 3 bases at V and 3 bases at J, with 11 bases in the middle. Looked up from germline, CDR1 is MDHEN and CDR2 is SYDVKM. CDR3 DNA: TGTGCCAGCAGTTTGGATGTCGCGGACACTGAAGCTTTCTTT. Protein: CASSLDVADTEAFF.

This CDR3 is CAIETSGSSYEQYF. The CDR3 DNA follows: TGTGCCATCGAGACTAGCGGGAGTTCCTACGAGCAGTACTTC. The rearrangement joins TRBV7-9 to TRBJ2-7; 12 positions match TRBD2. CDR3 length: 14 amino acids. Germline CDR1 reads SEHNR; CDR2 reads FQNEAQ (reference sequence). Losses at the gene ends were 10 bases for V and 1 base for J; bases not matched to a gene: 5.

The chain employs TRBV6-1 and TRBJ2-7; 12 bases agree with TRBD2. With 8 bases clipped from V and 3 bases from J, the junction kept 5 bases outside the gene matches. CDR3 length equals 14 residues. The germline V gene encodes CDR1 MNHNS and CDR2 SASEGT. This chain's CDR3 is CASGTTSGSYEQYF. CDR3 coding DNA: TGTGCCAGCGGGACGACTAGCGGGAGCTACGAGCAGTACTTC.

J is TRBJ1-1 and V is TRBV10-1; the D gene is possibly TRBD1 (5 bases). CDR1 and CDR2 (germline): WNHNN, SYGVQD (reference sequence). Trimming cost V 0 bases and J 0 bases, with 11 bases left between them. There are 16 residues in the CDR3. DNA for the CDR3: TGCGCCAGCAGTGAGTCGGGGGGAAACATGAACACTGAAGCTTTCTTT. It yields the protein CASSESGGNMNTEAFF.

The CDR3 region has the DNA TGCGCCAGCAGCCAAGATGCATTGGTCACTGAAGCTTTCTTT. Translation: CASSQDALVTEAFF. The chain couples TRBV4-1 to TRBJ1-1; D unresolved. This CDR3 has 14 amino acids. Germline V lookup: CDR1 MGHRA, CDR2 YSYEKL. V was clipped by 0 bases and J by 4 bases, with 9 bases between them.

This chain connects TRBV29-1 to TRBJ2-1; TRBD2 aligns across 7 bases. Per germline, CDR1 SQVTM and CDR2 ANQGSEA. CDR3 size: 12 residues. V trimming: 4 bases; J trimming: 6 bases; junction bases outside the gene matches: 3. CDR3 coding DNA: TGCAGCGTTGGGACTAGATCCAATGAGCAGTTCTTC. This sequence encodes CSVGTRSNEQFF.

The V call is TRBV28, the J call TRBJ1-2, with 9 positions matching TRBD1. With 2 bases clipped from V and 2 bases from J, the junction kept 9 bases outside the gene matches. Germline lookup yields CDR1 MDHEN and CDR2 SYDVKM. The CDR3 loop spans 17 amino acids. Written as DNA, the CDR3 is TGTGCCAGCAGTTTACCGCTGACGGGACAGGGAAACTATGGCTACACCTTC. Translated: CASSLPLTGQGNYGYTF.